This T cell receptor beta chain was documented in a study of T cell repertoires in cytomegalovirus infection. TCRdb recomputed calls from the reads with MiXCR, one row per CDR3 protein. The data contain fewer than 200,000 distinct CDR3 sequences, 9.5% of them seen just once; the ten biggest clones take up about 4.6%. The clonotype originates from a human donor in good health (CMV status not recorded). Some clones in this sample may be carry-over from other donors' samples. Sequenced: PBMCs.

CDR3 sequence reads: CSASSLAVAYEQYF. DNA of the CDR3: TGCAGTGCTAGCTCTTTAGCGGTAGCCTACGAGCAGTACTTC. The chain is built from TRBV20-1 and TRBJ2-7, with a tentative D call TRBD2 (6 bases). This CDR3 comprises 14 residues. Germline V gene data show CDR1 as DFQATT and CDR2 as SNEGSKA (reference sequence). V was trimmed by 3 bases and J by 2 bases, leaving 14 bases between them.